A selection of T cell receptor beta chains follows, all from one sample in a study of T cell repertoires in cytomegalovirus infection. TCRdb processed the reads anew with MiXCR; each CDR3 protein has one entry. The sample carries about half a million distinct CDR3 sequences, about 44% recorded once. For these receptors, no antigen is known. Sequenced material: cultured PBMCs, taken from culture after CMV antigen stimulation. These receptors all stem from a human donor in good health (CMV status not recorded). Some clones in this sample may be carry-over from other donors' samples. Both conserved end residues are part of each CDR3. The D gene is left open where the match is weak. A clone size is listed for some rows: how often the clone was seen (once, few, many), or a class if it is expanded.

abundance	v_gene	j_gene	d_gene	CDR3nt	CDR3aa
.	TRBV10-3	TRBJ2-1	TRBD2	TGTGCCATCAAACAACTAGCGGACAACAATGAGCAGTTCTTC	CAIKQLADNNEQFF
few	TRBV19	TRBJ1-4	TRBD1	TGTGCCAGTAGGGGGACAGGGAATGAAAAACTGTTTTTT	CASRGTGNEKLFF
.	TRBV6-2/TRBV6-3	TRBJ2-3	.	TGTGCCAGCAGCCGAAACGACAGGATGACGCAGTATTTT	CASSRNDRMTQYF
.	TRBV7-9	TRBJ1-1	.	TGTGCCGGCAGCTTAATGCCCGGGGGGGGAAGAATGAACACTGAAGCTTTCTTT	CAGSLMPGGGRMNTEAFF
.	TRBV5-4	TRBJ1-2	TRBD1	TGTGCCAGCAGCTTGCGGACAGGGACTAACTATGGCTACACCTTC	CASSLRTGTNYGYTF
.	TRBV6-8	TRBJ1-5	.	TGTGCCAGCAGTCACAGGGCGGGACTCAGCAATCAGCCCCAGCATTTT	CASSHRAGLSNQPQHF
.	TRBV11-2	TRBJ1-5	.	TGTGCCAGCAGCTCTAAGGCAGGGATTCAGCCCCAGCATTTT	CASSSKAGIQPQHF
few	TRBV4-1	TRBJ2-3	TRBD2	TGCGCCAGCAGCCTGGGACTAATCTCAGATACGCAGTATTTT	CASSLGLISDTQYF
.	TRBV7-2	TRBJ2-3	TRBD2	TGTGCCAGCAGCTTTTTCAGCGGGGGGGCGAGAGATACGCAGTATTTT	CASSFFSGGARDTQYF
.	TRBV19	TRBJ1-2	.	TGTGCCAGTAGCAAAGACAGAGAAAAAGGAGACTATGGCTACACCTTC	CASSKDREKGDYGYTF
.	TRBV6-2/TRBV6-3	TRBJ2-7	.	TGTGCCAGCAACCGGGTTAGTGCATCCTACGAGCAGTACTTC	CASNRVSASYEQYF
.	TRBV7-2	TRBJ2-7	.	TGTGCCAGCAGCCCGCTCCCCGGGCAGGGTCCCTACGAGCAGTACTTC	CASSPLPGQGPYEQYF
many	TRBV7-2	TRBJ1-5	TRBD1	TGTGCCAGCAGCGCTGGACAGGGGCTCAATCAGCCCCAGCATTTT	CASSAGQGLNQPQHF
few	TRBV7-2	TRBJ2-7	TRBD2	TGTGCCAGCAGCTCCCGTAGCGGGAGGGACCCCGCCGAGCAGTACTTC	CASSSRSGRDPAEQYF
few	TRBV5-1	TRBJ2-1	.	TGCGCCAGCAGCTTGGGCAGCGGAGGGATCAATGAGCAGTTCTTC	CASSLGSGGINEQFF
many	TRBV11-2	TRBJ2-3	.	TGTGCCAGCAGTCACGGGGGACGAGCGGCTGAGGTCACAGATACGCAGTATTTT	CASSHGGRAAEVTDTQYF